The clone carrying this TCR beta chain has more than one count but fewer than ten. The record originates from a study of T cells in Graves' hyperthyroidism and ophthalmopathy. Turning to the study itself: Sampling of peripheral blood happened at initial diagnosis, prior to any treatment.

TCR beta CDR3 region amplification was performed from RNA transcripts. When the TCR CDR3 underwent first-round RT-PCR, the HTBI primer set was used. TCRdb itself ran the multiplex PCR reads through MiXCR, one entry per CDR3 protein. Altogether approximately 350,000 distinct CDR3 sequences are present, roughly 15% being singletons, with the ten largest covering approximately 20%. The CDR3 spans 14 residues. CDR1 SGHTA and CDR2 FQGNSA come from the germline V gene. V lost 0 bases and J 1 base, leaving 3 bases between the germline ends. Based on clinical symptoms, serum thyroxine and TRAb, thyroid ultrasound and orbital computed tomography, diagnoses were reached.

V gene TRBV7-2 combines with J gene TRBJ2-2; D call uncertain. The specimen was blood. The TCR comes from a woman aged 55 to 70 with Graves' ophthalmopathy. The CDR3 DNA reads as TGTGCCAGCAGCTTAGCGGTGAACACCGGGGAGCTGTTTTTT. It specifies CASSLAVNTGELFF.